This T cell receptor (beta chain) was sequenced for a study of blood T cell repertoires in COVID-19. Whole-study context: The study drew acute and convalescent COVID-19 samples from the United States, Italy and Spain.

Germline V gene sequence: CDR1 MNHEY, CDR2 SVGAGI. V was cut by 6 bases and J by 0 bases, with 9 bases left in between. This CDR3 spans 13 amino acids. As originally analysed: Amplifying reference gene primers gave estimates of nucleated cell counts. Assay: immunoSEQ multiplex PCR; the TCRdb copy retains only in-frame clones and omits some. V and J calls and clone size follow that table, whereas D and trimming were derived from the DNA. The sample holds more than 95,000 clones, approximately 84% seen once. The clonotype was recovered from a man between 65 and 85 years old with active or convalescent COVID-19. The chain combines TRBV6-5 with TRBJ2-7; no clear D. Sequencing used peripheral blood. The CDR3 sequence is CASRAGASYEQYF. CDR3 in DNA: TGTGCCAGCAGGGCAGGTGCCTCCTACGAGCAGTACTTC.